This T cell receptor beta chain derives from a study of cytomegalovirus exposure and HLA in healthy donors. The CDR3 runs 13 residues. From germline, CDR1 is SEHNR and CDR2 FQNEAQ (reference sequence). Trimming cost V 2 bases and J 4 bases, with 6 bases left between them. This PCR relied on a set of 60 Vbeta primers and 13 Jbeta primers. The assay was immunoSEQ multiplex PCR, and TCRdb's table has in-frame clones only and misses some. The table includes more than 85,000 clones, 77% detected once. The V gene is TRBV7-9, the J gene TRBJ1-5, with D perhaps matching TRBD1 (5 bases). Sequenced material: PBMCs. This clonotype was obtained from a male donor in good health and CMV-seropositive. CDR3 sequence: CASSLQGNQPQHF. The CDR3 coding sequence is TGTGCCAGCAGCTTACAGGGAAATCAGCCCCAGCATTTT.